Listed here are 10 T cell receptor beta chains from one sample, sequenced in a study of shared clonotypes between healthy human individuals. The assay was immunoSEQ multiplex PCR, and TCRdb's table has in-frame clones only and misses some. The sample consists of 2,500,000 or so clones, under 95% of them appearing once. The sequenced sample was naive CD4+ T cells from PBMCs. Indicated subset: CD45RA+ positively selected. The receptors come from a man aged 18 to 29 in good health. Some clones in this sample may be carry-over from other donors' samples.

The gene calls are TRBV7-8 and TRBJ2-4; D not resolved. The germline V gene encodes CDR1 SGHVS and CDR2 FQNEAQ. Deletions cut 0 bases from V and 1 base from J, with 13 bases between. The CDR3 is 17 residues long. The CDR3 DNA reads TGTGCCAGCAGCTTAGCTGGTCAGCCAGATGCCAAAAACATTCAGTACTTC. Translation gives CASSLAGQPDAKNIQYF.

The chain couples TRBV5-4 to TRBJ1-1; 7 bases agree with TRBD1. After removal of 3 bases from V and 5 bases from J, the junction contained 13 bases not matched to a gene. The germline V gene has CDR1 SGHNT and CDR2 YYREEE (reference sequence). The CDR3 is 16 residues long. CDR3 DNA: TGTGCCAGCAGCTCGTCGACGACAGGGTTAAGGACTGAAGCTTTCTTT. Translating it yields CASSSSTTGLRTEAFF.

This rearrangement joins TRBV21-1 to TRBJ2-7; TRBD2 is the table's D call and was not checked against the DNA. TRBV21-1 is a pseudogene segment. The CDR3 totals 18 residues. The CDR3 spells CASSKAQFGTSGTYEQYF. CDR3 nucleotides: TGTGCCAGCAGCAAAGCGCAGTTCGGGACTAGCGGGACTTACGAGCAGTACTTC.

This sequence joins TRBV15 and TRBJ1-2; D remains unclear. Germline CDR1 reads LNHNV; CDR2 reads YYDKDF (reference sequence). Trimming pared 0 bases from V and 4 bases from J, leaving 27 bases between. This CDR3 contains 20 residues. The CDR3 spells CATSRDRPSVFEPEGYGYTF. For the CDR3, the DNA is TGTGCCACCAGCAGAGATCGGCCCTCGGTTTTCGAGCCGGAGGGCTATGGCTACACCTTC.

The CDR3 here is CASSLRQAGATDTQYF. The CDR3 bases are TGCGCCAGCAGCTTACGACAAGCGGGAGCCACAGATACGCAGTATTTT. V is TRBV4-3 and J is TRBJ2-3; 8 bases are a match to TRBD2. Germline V gene sequence: CDR1 LGHNA, CDR2 YSLEER. The CDR3 has 16 amino acids. J was trimmed by 2 bases and V by 5 bases; bases with no gene match: 9.

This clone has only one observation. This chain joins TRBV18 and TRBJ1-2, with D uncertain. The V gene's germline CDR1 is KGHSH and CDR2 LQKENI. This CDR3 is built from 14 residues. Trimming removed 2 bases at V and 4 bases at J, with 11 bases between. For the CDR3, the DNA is TGTGCCAGCTCACCAAATCTGGAGTCCTATGGCTACACCTTC. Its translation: CASSPNLESYGYTF.

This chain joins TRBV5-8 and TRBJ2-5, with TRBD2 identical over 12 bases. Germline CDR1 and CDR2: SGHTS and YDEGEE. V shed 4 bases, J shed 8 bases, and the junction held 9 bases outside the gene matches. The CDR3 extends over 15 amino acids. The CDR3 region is CASSPIRTSGITQYF. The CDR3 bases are TGTGCCAGCAGCCCAATCAGGACTAGCGGGATAACCCAGTACTTC.

For the CDR3, the DNA is TGCGCCAGCAGCCAAGATGGAAACAGTCTCAATCAGCCCCAGCATTTT. Translated, it gives CASSQDGNSLNQPQHF. The gene calls are TRBV4-1 and TRBJ1-5, with D unresolved. This CDR3 spans 16 amino acids. Germline lookup yields CDR1 MGHRA and CDR2 YSYEKL. The V end was cut by 0 bases, the J end by 3 bases, with 12 bases between.

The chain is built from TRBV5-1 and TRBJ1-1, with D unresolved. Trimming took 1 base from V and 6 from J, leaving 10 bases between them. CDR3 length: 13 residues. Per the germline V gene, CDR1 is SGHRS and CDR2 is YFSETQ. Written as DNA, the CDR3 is TGCGCCAGCAGCTTGTTGTGGAGCGCTGAAGCTTTCTTT. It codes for CASSLLWSAEAFF. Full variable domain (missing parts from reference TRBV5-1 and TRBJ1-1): KAGVTQTPRYLIKTRGQQVTLSCSPISGHRSVSWYQQTPGQGLQFLFEYFSETQRNKGNFPGRFSGRQFSNSRSEMNVSTLELGDSALYLCASSLLWSAEAFFGQGTRLTVV.

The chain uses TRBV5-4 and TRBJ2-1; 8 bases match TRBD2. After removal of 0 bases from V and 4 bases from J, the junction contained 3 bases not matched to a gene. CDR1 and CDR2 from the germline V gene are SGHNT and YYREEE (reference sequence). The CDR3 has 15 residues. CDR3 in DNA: TGTGCCAGCAGCTTGGTTAGCGGGGCATACAATGAGCAGTTCTTC. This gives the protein CASSLVSGAYNEQFF.